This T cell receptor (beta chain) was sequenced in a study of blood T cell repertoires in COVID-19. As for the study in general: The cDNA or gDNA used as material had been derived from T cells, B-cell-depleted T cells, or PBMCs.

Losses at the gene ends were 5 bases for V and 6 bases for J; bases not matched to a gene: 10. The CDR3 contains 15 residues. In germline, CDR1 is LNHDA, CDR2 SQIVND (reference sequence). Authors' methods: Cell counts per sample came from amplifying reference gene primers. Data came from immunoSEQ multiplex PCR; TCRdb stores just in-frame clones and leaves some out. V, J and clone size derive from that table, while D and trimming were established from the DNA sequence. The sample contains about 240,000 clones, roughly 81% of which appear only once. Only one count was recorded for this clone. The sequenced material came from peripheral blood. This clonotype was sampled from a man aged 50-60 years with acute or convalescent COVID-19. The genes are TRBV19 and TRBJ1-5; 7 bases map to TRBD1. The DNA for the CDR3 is TGTGCCAGTAGTCGTCGACAGGGTGGAGGTCAGCCCCAGCATTTT. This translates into CASSRRQGGGQPQHF.